Detailed here is one T cell receptor beta chain. The CDR3 totals 16 residues. Germline-derived CDR1 and CDR2 are SGHDT and YYEEEE. V was shortened by 2 bases and J by 2 bases, with 16 bases between the two germline ends. These data originate in a study of shared T cell receptors in the human thymus. Assay used: immunoSEQ multiplex PCR; TCRdb lists only in-frame clones, some missing. The table includes roughly 710,000 clones, approximately 85% detected once. Separately, the same data were catalogued under a study of human thymus T cells. This second study says: Resections removed during corrective heart surgery provided the thymus tissue used.

V and J are TRBV5-6 and TRBJ2-5; D uncertain. Sequenced: thymocytes. The sequence was obtained from a girl under three years old with a congenital heart defect. This chain's CDR3 is CASSFWSQQVQETQYF. The CDR3 bases are TGTGCCAGCAGCTTTTGGTCACAGCAAGTACAAGAGACCCAGTACTTC. The full variable domain, in which reference TRBV5-6 and TRBJ2-5 provide the parts outside the CDR3, is DAGVTQSPTHLIKTRGQQVTLRCSPKSGHDTVSWYQQALGQGPQFIFQYYEEEERQRGNFPDRFSGHQFPNYSSELNVNALLLGDSALYLCASSFWSQQVQETQYFGPGTRLLVL.